This TCR beta chain was profiled in a study of OX40 agonist ivuxolimab in advanced cancers. Study context: Dose-escalation patients were diagnosed with hepatocellular carcinoma, melanoma, renal cell cancer or head and neck cancer. Partial responses were recorded for three patients, including one with hepatocellular carcinoma and two with cutaneous melanoma. Study observations and caveats: At 0.1 to 3.0 mg/kg and by week 6, CD4+ and CD8+ T cells in the blood had expanded clonally. Averaged across samples, CD8+ T cells carried more expanded clones than CD4+ did.

Profiled with immunoSEQ multiplex PCR; TCRdb holds only in-frame clones, not every one. The sample lists 65,000 or so clones; 84% were seen once. With 6 bases removed from V and 3 bases from J, the gap between germline ends came to 9 bases. Per the germline V gene, CDR1 is MNHEY and CDR2 is SVGAGI. CDR3 size: 13 residues. About this clone: Its specificity is not known.

The sample consisted of CD4+ or CD8+ T cells sorted from blood, taken in a trial of the OX40 agonist ivuxolimab. The V and J genes are TRBV6-5 and TRBJ1-5; D gene ambiguous. The TCR originated in an adult with an advanced solid tumor such as melanoma, head and neck, liver or kidney cancer. CDR3 DNA: TGTGCCAGCAGCTCTGACGTCAATCAGCCCCAGCATTTT. It translates to CASSSDVNQPQHF.